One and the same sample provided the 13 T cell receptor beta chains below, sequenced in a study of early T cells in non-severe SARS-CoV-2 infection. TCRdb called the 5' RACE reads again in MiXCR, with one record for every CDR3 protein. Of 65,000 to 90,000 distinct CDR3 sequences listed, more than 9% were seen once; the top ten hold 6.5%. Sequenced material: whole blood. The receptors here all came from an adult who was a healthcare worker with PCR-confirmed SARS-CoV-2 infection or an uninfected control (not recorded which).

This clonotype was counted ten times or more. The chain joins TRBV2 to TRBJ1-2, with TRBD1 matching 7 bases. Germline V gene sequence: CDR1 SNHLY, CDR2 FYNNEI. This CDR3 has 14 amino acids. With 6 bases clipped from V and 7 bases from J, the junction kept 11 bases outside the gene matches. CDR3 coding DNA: TGTGCCAGCAGGGCCGGGACAGAAAGCATTGGCTACACCTTC. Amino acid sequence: CASRAGTESIGYTF.

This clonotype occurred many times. In nucleotides, the CDR3 is TGTGCCAGCAGTAGTTCAGAGCAGTTCTTC. Translation gives CASSSSEQFF. The genes are TRBV6-2 or TRBV6-3 and TRBJ2-1; D is ambiguous. The CDR3 is 10 amino acids. Germline V gives CDR1 MNHEY, CDR2 SVGEGT. V was pared by 5 bases and J by 10 bases, with 6 bases between.

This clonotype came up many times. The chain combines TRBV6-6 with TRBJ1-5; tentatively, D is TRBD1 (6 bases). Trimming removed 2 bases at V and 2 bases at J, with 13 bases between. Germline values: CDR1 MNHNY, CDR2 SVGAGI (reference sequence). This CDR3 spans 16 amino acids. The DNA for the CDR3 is TGTGCCAGCAGTTACATCGAAGGGGGAGGCAATCAGCCCCAGCATTTT. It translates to CASSYIEGGGNQPQHF.

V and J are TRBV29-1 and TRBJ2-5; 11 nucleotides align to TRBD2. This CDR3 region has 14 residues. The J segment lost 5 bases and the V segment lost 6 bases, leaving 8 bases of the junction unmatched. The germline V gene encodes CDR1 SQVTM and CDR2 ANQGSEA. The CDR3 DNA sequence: TGCAGCGTCGGGACTAGCGGAGGCGGGGAGACCCAGTACTTC. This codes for CSVGTSGGGETQYF.

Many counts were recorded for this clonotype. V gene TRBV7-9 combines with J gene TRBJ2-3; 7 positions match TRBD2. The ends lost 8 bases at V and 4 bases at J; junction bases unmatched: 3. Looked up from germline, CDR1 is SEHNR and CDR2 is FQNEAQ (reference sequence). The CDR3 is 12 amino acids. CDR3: CASGRGPDTQYF. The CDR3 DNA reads TGTGCCAGCGGGAGGGGCCCAGATACGCAGTATTTT.

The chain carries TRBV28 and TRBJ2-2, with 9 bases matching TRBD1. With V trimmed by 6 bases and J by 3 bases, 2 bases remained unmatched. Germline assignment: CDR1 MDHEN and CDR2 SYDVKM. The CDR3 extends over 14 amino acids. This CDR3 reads CASRDRGDTGELFF. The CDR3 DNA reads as TGTGCCAGCAGGGACAGGGGAGACACCGGGGAGCTGTTTTTT.

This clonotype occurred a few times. The DNA of the CDR3 is TGTGCCAGCAGCTCCAACCTCAGGGGAGCTAATGAAAAACTGTTTTTT. It yields the protein CASSSNLRGANEKLFF. V and J are TRBV7-9 and TRBJ1-4; D is possibly TRBD1 (6 bases). Germline V gene lookup returns CDR1 SEHNR and CDR2 FQNEAQ (reference sequence). CDR3 length: 16 residues. Trimming took off 4 bases at V and 3 bases at J, with 15 bases between the two ends.

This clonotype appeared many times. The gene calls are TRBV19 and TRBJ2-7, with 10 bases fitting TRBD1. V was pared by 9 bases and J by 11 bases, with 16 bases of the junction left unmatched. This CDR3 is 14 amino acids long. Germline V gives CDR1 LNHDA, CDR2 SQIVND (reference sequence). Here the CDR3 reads CASASGTGVIGKYF. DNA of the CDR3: TGTGCCAGCGCCTCCGGGACAGGGGTCATCGGGAAGTACTTC.

CDR3 in DNA: TGTGCCAGGTGGGGGCTAAACAGGACTAGCGGGAGTCCGGCCAAAAACATTCAGTACTTC. Translating it yields CARWGLNRTSGSPAKNIQYF. V gene TRBV6-4 combines with J gene TRBJ2-4; 13 bases fit TRBD2. This CDR3 spans 20 amino acids. V gave up 9 bases and J gave up 1 base; unmatched junction bases: 18. The germline CDR1 and CDR2 sequences are MRHNA and SNTAGT.

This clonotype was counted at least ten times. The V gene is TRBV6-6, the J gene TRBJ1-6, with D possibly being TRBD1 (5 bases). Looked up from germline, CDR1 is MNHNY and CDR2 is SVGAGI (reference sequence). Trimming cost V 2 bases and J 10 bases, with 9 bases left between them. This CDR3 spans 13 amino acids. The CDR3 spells CASSYVGDSPLHF. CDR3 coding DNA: TGTGCCAGCAGTTACGTCGGGGACTCACCCCTCCACTTT.

CDR3 nucleotide sequence: TGCGCCAGCCGGGTTTCGAGGACTAGCGGGCAAGAGACCCAGTACTTC. It is translated as CASRVSRTSGQETQYF. The chain uses TRBV5-1 and TRBJ2-5; 11 nucleotides agree with TRBD2. Germline V gives CDR1 SGHRS, CDR2 YFSETQ. The junction had 10 bases not matched to a gene; V was cut back by 7 bases and J by 2 bases. CDR3 size: 16 residues.

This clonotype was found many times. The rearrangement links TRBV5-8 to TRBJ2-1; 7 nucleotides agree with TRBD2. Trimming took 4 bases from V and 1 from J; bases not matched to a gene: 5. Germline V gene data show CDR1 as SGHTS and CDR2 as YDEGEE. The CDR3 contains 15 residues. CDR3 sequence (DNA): TGTGCCAGCAGCCGGGACTATCGGTCCTACAATGAGCAGTTCTTC. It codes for CASSRDYRSYNEQFF. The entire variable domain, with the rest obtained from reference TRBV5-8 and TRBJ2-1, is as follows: EAGVTQSPTHLIKTRGQQATLRCSPISGHTSVYWYQQALGLGLQFLLWYDEGEERNRGNFPPRFSGRQFPNYSSELNVNALELEDSALYLCASSRDYRSYNEQFFGPGTRLTVL.

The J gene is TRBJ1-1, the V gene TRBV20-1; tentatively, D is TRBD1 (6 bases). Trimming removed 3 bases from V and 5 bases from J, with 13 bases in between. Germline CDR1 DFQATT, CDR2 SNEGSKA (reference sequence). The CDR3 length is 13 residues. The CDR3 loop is CSASGGAGTEAFF. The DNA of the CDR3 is TGCAGTGCTAGCGGGGGCGCGGGGACTGAAGCTTTCTTT.